What follows are 25 T cell receptor beta chains derived from one specimen sequenced in a study of CD8+CD57+ T cells in acquired aplastic anemia. Both TCR beta VDJ combination and CDR3 sequence profiling were carried out. Genomic DNA was the template for this profiling. In TCRdb, the reads were re-called with MiXCR into one record per CDR3 protein. The data show 200,000 to 250,000 distinct CDR3 sequences, about 59% seen once. Input material: sorted CD4+, CD8+, or CD8+CD57+ T cells (not recorded which) from PBMCs. All receptors derive from a human donor in good health.

This clonotype was seen a few times. J is TRBJ1-2 and V is TRBV4-1; D is undetermined. The CDR3 sequence is 14 residues long. The V end was cut by 1 base, the J end by 3 bases, with 9 bases between. Germline assignment: CDR1 MGHRA and CDR2 YSYEKL. CDR3: CASSQVGGDYGYTF. CDR3 bases: TGCGCCAGCAGCCAAGTTGGCGGTGACTATGGCTACACCTTC.

J is TRBJ1-6 and V is TRBV2; D perhaps matches TRBD1 (5 bases). This CDR3 spans 13 amino acids. V dropped 10 bases and J dropped 7 bases, with 14 bases sitting between them. Germline CDR1 reads SNHLY; CDR2 reads FYNNEI. CDR3 protein: CATTWTSNSPLHF. The CDR3 nucleotides read TGTGCCACCACCTGGACATCGAATTCACCCCTCCACTTT.

This clonotype showed up many times. The rearrangement uses TRBV19 and TRBJ2-7; TRBD1 aligns across 9 bases. The CDR3 contains 14 residues. Germline CDR1 and CDR2: LNHDA and SQIVND (reference sequence). The trim removed 3 bases at V and 4 bases at J, leaving 4 bases unmatched. The CDR3 spells CASSISTGGYEQYF. The CDR3 DNA sequence: TGTGCCAGTAGTATCTCGACAGGGGGATACGAGCAGTACTTC.

The table lists this clonotype with many counts. The chain is built from TRBV7-8 and TRBJ2-7; TRBD1 agrees at 10 bases. J lost 6 bases, V lost 5 bases, and 10 bases had no gene match. Germline V gives CDR1 SGHVS, CDR2 FQNEAQ. The CDR3 consists of 15 residues. This CDR3 reads CASSRYTGTGVEQYF. The CDR3 nucleotides are TGTGCCAGCAGCCGGTACACCGGGACAGGGGTCGAGCAGTACTTC.

The sample holds a few counts of this clonotype. V is TRBV19 and J is TRBJ2-1, with D perhaps TRBD1 (6 bases). The CDR3 is made up of 15 amino acids. The germline gives CDR1 LNHDA, CDR2 SQIVND (reference sequence). V was trimmed by 3 bases and J by 5 bases, leaving 14 bases between them. CDR3 in DNA: TGTGCCAGTAGTATGACCGGGACAACAGACAATGAGCAGTTCTTC. Translation gives CASSMTGTTDNEQFF. Full variable domain (outside the CDR3, taken from reference TRBV19 and TRBJ2-1): DGGITQSPKYLFRKEGQNVTLSCEQNLNHDAMYWYRQDPGQGLRLIYYSQIVNDFQKGDIAEGYSVSREKKESFPLTVTSAQKNPTAFYLCASSMTGTTDNEQFFGPGTRLTVL.

In its sample, this clonotype was seen many times. CDR3 coding DNA: TGTGCCAGCGGGGGGGGTGGGGCCAACGTCCTGACTTTC. It encodes CASGGGGANVLTF. The chain couples TRBV6-6 to TRBJ2-6; 7 nucleotides agree with TRBD2. This CDR3 is 13 amino acids long. Trimming at V came to 8 bases and at J to 3 bases, leaving 1 base not matched to a gene. Germline CDR1 is MNHNY and CDR2 is SVGAGI (reference sequence).

The chain joins TRBV7-9 to TRBJ2-6; D tentatively reads TRBD1 or TRBD2 (5 bases each). The V end lost 1 base, the J end lost 0 bases, and 16 bases lay between the germline ends. The germline CDR1 and CDR2 sequences are SEHNR and FQNEAQ (reference sequence). The CDR3 spans 19 residues. The DNA of the CDR3 is TGTGCCAGCAGCTTAGTCGGGGCACCGGTACTCTCTGGGGCCAACGTCCTGACTTTC. Protein sequence: CASSLVGAPVLSGANVLTF.

This clonotype was detected ten times or more. The gene calls are TRBV10-3 and TRBJ1-3, with 10 positions matching TRBD1. In germline, CDR1 is ENHRY, CDR2 SYGVKD. The CDR3 extends over 17 amino acids. The V segment lost 4 bases and the J segment 3 bases; nucleotides outside the gene matches: 9. The CDR3 protein is CAISGQGAEKFGNTIYF. In DNA, the CDR3 is TGTGCCATCAGTGGACAGGGGGCTGAGAAATTTGGAAACACCATATATTTT.

The V and J genes are TRBV29-1 and TRBJ2-5; 10 nucleotides match TRBD1. This CDR3 spans 13 amino acids. Per the germline V gene, CDR1 is SQVTM and CDR2 is ANQGSEA. The chain's CDR3 is CSTRDRGLKTQYF. The CDR3 region has the DNA TGCAGTACAAGGGACAGGGGACTGAAGACCCAGTACTTC. The full variable domain, completed using reference TRBV29-1 and TRBJ2-5, is SAVISQKPSRDICQRGTSLTIQCQVDSQVTMMFWYRQQPGQSLTLIATANQGSEATYESGFVIDKFPISRPNLTFSTLTVSNMSPEDSSIYLCSTRDRGLKTQYFGPGTRLLVL.

This clonotype has only a few counts. The rearrangement uses TRBV12-3 or TRBV12-4 and TRBJ1-1; tentatively, D is TRBD1 (6 bases). V shed 5 bases and J shed 1 base, with 11 bases lying between them. This CDR3 has 14 amino acids. The chain's CDR3 is CASSGGQKNTEAFF. DNA of the CDR3: TGTGCCAGCAGTGGCGGACAGAAGAACACTGAAGCTTTCTTT.

The rearrangement uses TRBV7-3 and TRBJ2-1; 8 nucleotides agree with TRBD2. The germline CDR1 and CDR2 sequences are SGHTA and FQGTGA. CDR3 length equals 16 residues. After removal of 3 bases from V and 6 bases from J, the junction contained 10 bases not matched to a gene. The CDR3 nucleotides are TGTGCCAGCAGCTTGGTTGGGGGGACTAGGGGCAATGAGCAGTTCTTC. This sequence encodes CASSLVGGTRGNEQFF.

The chain has TRBV7-3 and TRBJ2-2, with D possibly being TRBD2 (5 bases). CDR1 and CDR2 from the germline V gene are SGHTA and FQGTGA. This CDR3 is built from 15 residues. Trimming cost V 5 bases and J 6 bases, with 16 bases left between them. For the CDR3, the DNA is TGTGCCAGCAGCCGAAGCGGTGTCAACGCCGGGGAGCTGTTTTTT. Translated, it gives CASSRSGVNAGELFF.

The rearrangement uses TRBV3-1 and TRBJ2-7; D is tentatively TRBD1 or TRBD2 (5 bases each). Germline CDR1 and CDR2: LGHDT and YNNKEL (reference sequence). This CDR3 contains 15 residues. The germline V and J ends were trimmed by 6 bases and 4 bases, with 19 bases remaining between them. CDR3 sequence reads: CASSPLRGDLYEQYF. CDR3 nucleotide sequence: TGTGCCAGCAGTCCTCTCAGAGGGGATTTATACGAGCAGTACTTC.

The chain joins TRBV24-1 to TRBJ2-7; D is perhaps TRBD1 (6 bases). With 3 bases removed from V and 4 bases from J, the gap between germline ends came to 9 bases. The CDR3 runs 13 residues. Germline V gives CDR1 KGHDR, CDR2 SFDVKD. In DNA form, the CDR3 reads TGTGCCACCAGTGATGGTACAGGGTACGAGCAGTACTTC. This codes for CATSDGTGYEQYF.

The V and J genes are TRBV20-1 and TRBJ1-5; D is uncertain. This CDR3 is 14 amino acids long. V was clipped by 6 bases and J by 1 base, with 13 bases between them. Germline lookup yields CDR1 DFQATT and CDR2 SNEGSKA (reference sequence). CDR3 region: CSAGAGVSNQPQHF. CDR3 nucleotide sequence: TGCAGTGCGGGCGCCGGGGTGAGCAATCAGCCCCAGCATTTT.

This clonotype occurred many times. This chain links TRBV3-1 with TRBJ2-5; D is unresolved. In germline, CDR1 is LGHDT, CDR2 YNNKEL (reference sequence). V was clipped by 6 bases and J by 5 bases, with 10 bases between them. This CDR3 is 12 amino acids long. The DNA of the CDR3 is TGTGCCAGCAGAGCCGGCCTGGAGACCCAGTACTTC. This gives the protein CASRAGLETQYF.

A remark on this clonotype: The CDR3 ends on some other residue instead of the conserved phenylalanine or tryptophan, so this is likely a read error. The DNA is omitted, as the CDR3 cannot be located on it reliably, and the CDR3 follows TCRdb's listing. The gene calls are TRBV29-1 and TRBJ1-2; whether TRBD1, the table's D call, matches the DNA was not checked. Germline V gene lookup returns CDR1 SQVTM and CDR2 ANQGSEA. From its first to its last residue, the CDR3 has 13 amino acids. The CDR3 sequence is CSVDLGQGHGYTL.

The rearrangement uses TRBV28 and TRBJ1-5; 7 nucleotides align to TRBD1. CDR3 length: 14 residues. Germline CDR1 and CDR2: MDHEN and SYDVKM. J was trimmed by 3 bases and V by 10 bases; bases with no gene match: 9. The CDR3 is CATRQGGFNQPQHF. The CDR3 DNA sequence: TGTGCCACACGACAGGGTGGGTTCAATCAGCCCCAGCATTTT.

V usage is TRBV6-5 and J usage is TRBJ2-7, with TRBD1 matching 9 bases. V lost 6 bases, J lost 5 bases, and 8 bases stayed unmatched. The germline CDR1 and CDR2 sequences are MNHEY and SVGAGI. This CDR3 contains 14 residues. This CDR3 reads CASSSGQGRHEQYF. In DNA, the CDR3 is TGTGCCAGCAGCTCCGGACAGGGGCGGCACGAGCAGTACTTC.

V and J are TRBV29-1 and TRBJ2-7; TRBD1 is a possible D gene (7 bases). The CDR3 runs to 15 residues. The germline CDR1 and CDR2 sequences are SQVTM and ANQGSEA. Trimming pared 3 bases from V and 2 bases from J, leaving 17 bases between. The CDR3, as DNA: TGCAGCGTTGAGAGGAGCACAGGGGAGGCCTACGAGCAGTACTTC. Its translation: CSVERSTGEAYEQYF.

The chain combines TRBV20-1 with TRBJ2-1; 7 positions agree with TRBD2. The junction had 10 bases not matched to a gene; V was cut back by 1 base and J by 4 bases. This CDR3 has 16 residues. CDR1 and CDR2 from the germline V gene are DFQATT and SNEGSKA (reference sequence). The CDR3, as DNA: TGCAGTGCTAGAGGGACTACCCACGGGGGGTACAATGAGCAGTTCTTC. It codes for CSARGTTHGGYNEQFF.

This chain connects TRBV20-1 to TRBJ2-7; 7 bases line up with TRBD1. The CDR3 runs 13 residues. Germline CDR1 and CDR2: DFQATT and SNEGSKA (reference sequence). V was pared by 6 bases and J by 2 bases, with 7 bases of the junction left unmatched. CDR3 region: CSALRDSPYEQYF. CDR3 in DNA: TGCAGTGCCCTCCGGGACAGTCCCTACGAGCAGTACTTC.

This clonotype was seen many times. The chain uses TRBV12-3 or TRBV12-4 and TRBJ2-7, with TRBD1 matching over 8 bases. J lost 5 bases, V lost 3 bases, and 6 bases had no gene match. CDR3 length equals 14 residues. The CDR3 DNA reads as TGTGCCAGCAGTTTCCTCGGACAGGGCCACGAGCAGTACTTC. This encodes CASSFLGQGHEQYF.

This clonotype was observed a handful of times. V and J are TRBV9 and TRBJ2-2; 11 positions agree with TRBD2. This CDR3 region has 20 residues. Germline loops: CDR1 SGDLS, CDR2 YYNGEE. V lost 5 bases, J lost 2 bases, and 17 bases stayed unmatched. The CDR3 region has the DNA TGTGCCAGCAGTCCCGTATTTAGGCTAGCGGGAGGATATAACACCGGGGAGCTGTTTTTT. Translating gives CASSPVFRLAGGYNTGELFF.

This clonotype was observed a handful of times. The chain couples TRBV7-2 to TRBJ2-5; D tentatively fits TRBD1 or TRBD2 (5 bases each). CDR1 is SGHTA and CDR2 is FQGNSA in the germline V gene. V lost 0 bases and J lost 2, with 10 bases in between. This CDR3 spans 15 amino acids. The CDR3, as DNA: TGTGCCAGCAGCTTAGCCCCGGGGCTTCAAGAGACCCAGTACTTC. Translation gives CASSLAPGLQETQYF.